This record concerns one T cell receptor beta chain sequence. This sample was taken from a study of T cell changes during pregnancy in multiple sclerosis. The CDR3 sequence is 14 residues long. From germline, CDR1 is LNHDA and CDR2 SQIVND (reference sequence). Trimming pared 4 bases from V and 2 bases from J, leaving 12 bases between. Repertoires were generated with immunoSEQ multiplex PCR, while TCRdb's copy carries only in-frame clones and drops some. The sample records over 45,000 clones, about 92% being singletons. The specimen comprised CD4+ T cells from peripheral blood mononuclear cells, sampled after pregnancy. The TCR sequence derives from a female donor with multiple sclerosis, enrolled in a pregnancy study. V and J are TRBV19 and TRBJ2-7; D possibly corresponds to TRBD2 (5 bases). The CDR3 protein is CASSTSGKTYEQYF. CDR3 DNA: TGTGCCAGTAGTACCTCCGGGAAAACCTACGAGCAGTACTTC.